This paragraph reports one T cell receptor beta chain. This clone was detected once. Its antigen remains undetermined. Qualities for individual bases were not recorded, and no much larger clone is one base off. TCRbeta CDR3 regions were amplified from genomic DNA using the immunoSEQ Assay, a bias-controlled multiplex PCR. For the original study's pipeline: Within the assay, amplification of reference gene primers was used to estimate how many nucleated cells each sample contained. To quantify the absolute abundance of each unique TCRbeta CDR3 rearrangement, sequence reads were collapsed and filtered. For each sample, productive Simpson clonality was calculated by taking the square root of Simpson's diversity index across productive rearrangements. Entries here come from immuneACCESS through TCRdb and include only in-frame sequences with V and J called. Some clones fail to appear in such tables; in the studies checked, an unresolved V gene covers under half of the shortfall, and the cause of the remainder is unknown. That table supplies the V and J calls and clone size; D and trimming were determined from the DNA. Present in this sample are some 290,000 clones, under 90% of which were seen just once. About 9.4% of the sample is in the top ten clones.

These data originate in a study of blood T cell repertoires in COVID-19 (dated by TCRdb to the early 2020s). Describing the broader study: Samples covering the acute and convalescent phases of COVID-19 were provided by collaborators in the United States, Italy and Spain. HLA class I and class II types, where available, came from metadata supplied by the sample provider rather than from assay-based typing. Deeply sampled blood TCRbeta repertoires from subjects exposed to, actively infected with, or recovered from COVID-19 were included in the dataset. The prospective study material was composed of cDNA or gDNA derived from T cells, B-cell-depleted T cells, or PBMCs. A de-identified subject ID, COVID-19 status, age in years and sex were almost always included in the sample metadata. The samples were drawn from the first 160 participants of the ongoing ImmuneRACE study and from 1,254 subjects provided by 6 global collaborators. The repertoires were released in a freely available public database meant as a resource for research on the immune response to SARS-CoV-2.

In the prospective study, participants were about 18 to 89 years old, resided in fewer than 25 geographic areas of the United States, and were enrolled through a virtual design. To assign participants to cohorts, the prospective study relied on clinical history that participants themselves reported in a screening survey and a study questionnaire. Recovered participants in ImmuneRACE Cohort 3 were defined by two consecutive negative NP/OP PCR tests, clearance by a healthcare professional, or resolution of symptoms. In the prospective study, whole blood, serum and a nasopharyngeal or oropharyngeal swab were collected from each participant by mobile phlebotomists. Over a roughly two-month period, participants in the prospective study had the option of providing additional blood draws and questionnaires. Before DNA extraction, blood samples from the prospective study were shipped at room temperature or frozen.

On the study overall, not on this receptor specifically: How much clinical and demographic metadata was included differed by source and by participant, and the metadata was provided uncurated.

From the cysteine up to the phenylalanine, the CDR3 has a length of 13 residues. The CDR3 DNA has 39 bases and is translated from base 1. Looking up the germline V gene (reference sequence) yields CDR1 MNHEY and CDR2 SMNVEV. V and J are truncated by 6 bases and 9 bases respectively, leaving an intervening sequence of 18 bases. The sequence derives from a woman in her thirties who had recovered from COVID-19. The chain is made from TRBV27 and TRBJ2-7; TRBD2 is a weak D gene call, 5 bases matching. Sequencing used PBMCs or T cells enriched from blood (not recorded which). The CDR3 here reads CASSLYTGGGQYF. The base sequence is TGTGCCAGCAGCCTCTATACCGGAGGCGGGCAGTACTTC.